Listed here is a single T cell receptor (beta chain). This clonotype was detected a few times. Its antigen specificity is not known. No much larger clone is present one base from it, and per-base qualities are unavailable. This specimen comes from a study of CD8 T cells in ankylosing spondylitis (dated by TCRdb to 2016 to 2017). About the full investigation: The study profiled T cell receptor beta repertoires in healthy donors and ankylosing spondylitis patients to find disease-linked TCR variants. The full study cohort was made up of approximately 27 ankylosing spondylitis patients and approximately 100 healthy donors. Samples of peripheral blood were taken, and for ankylosing spondylitis patients, synovial fluid was collected as well. Findings and caveats that apply to the study as a whole: A TCR beta motif made up of several highly homologous amino acid variants appeared to be characteristic of blood from ankylosing spondylitis patients. The disease-linked clones were reported as significantly enriched in matched synovial fluid samples from ankylosing spondylitis patients. Some of the motif variants had been reported before in the synovial fluid and blood of reactive arthritis patients, a finding that suggests common disease-initiation mechanisms. The disease-linked clones had a CD8+ phenotype and were found at relatively low frequencies in peripheral blood.

The sequencer was an Illumina HiSeq 2500. Quantitative 5'-RACE with molecular barcodes was used to prepare TCR beta libraries. Per the source publication's procedure: A new computational method, built on a probabilistic model of VDJ rearrangement, was used to identify disease-linked TCR variants. TCRdb reran the public reads through fastp at Q25 and MiXCR, keeping productive beta chains. Under each unique CDR3 protein, matching rows form one entry showing the most common genes and DNA. TCRdb's processing, not the authors' own work, is the source of the V and J calls. For this sample there are 150,000 to 200,000 distinct CDR3 sequences; 10% to 15% appear just once. The biggest ten clones account for around 10% of the sample. The CDR3 has 14 amino acids, counting the end cysteine and phenylalanine. Only CDR3 DNA is held: 42 bases, read in frame from base 1. Taken from the germline V gene, the CDR1 and CDR2 loops are SNHLY and FYNNEI. V is pruned by 6 bases and J by 7 bases, leaving 8 bases of the junction without a gene match.

In this chain, TRBV2 is recombined with TRBJ2-1, with 8 bases matching TRBD1. This sequence originates from a female donor with ankylosing spondylitis or in good health (not recorded which). Sequences were obtained from blood, either unsorted or a sorted T cell fraction (not recorded which). The CDR3 loop reads CASRHRGELNEQFF. The nucleotide sequence is given as TGTGCCAGCAGACACAGGGGGGAATTGAATGAGCAGTTCTTC.